This section outlines one T cell receptor (beta chain) sequence together with its context. Its recognized antigen is unknown. The sample holds no much larger clone one base away, and base qualities are not on file. The trial excluded patients who had a history of autoimmune disease or were on systemic immunosuppression. In every dose cohort, peripheral blood was drawn for TCR sequencing at baseline, cycle 4 day 1, and cycle 7 day 1. The samples were drawn from a first-in-human, open-label, multicenter phase I dose-escalation trial of ivuxolimab. The trial enrolled adults with locally advanced or metastatic head and neck squamous cell, hepatocellular, melanoma or renal cell carcinoma. Before TCR sequencing, CD4+ T cells and CD8+ T cells were sorted from peripheral blood as separate populations. Genomic DNA was extracted from sorted cells for sequencing of the TCRbeta CDR3 region. The immunoSEQ Assay was used to sequence the TCRbeta CDR3 regions. TCRdb retrieved this table from immuneACCESS and kept in-frame rearrangements only. Not all clones are present; in checked studies, unresolved V genes account for under half, and no reason is known for the remainder. Here the sample has about 5,700 clones; roughly 88% occur a single time. Clones ranked in the top ten supply about 42% of the sample.

V is shortened by 7 bases, J by 7 bases, and the region joining them spans 17 bases. CDR1 and CDR2, per the germline V gene (reference sequence), are MNHEY and SMNVEV. From the cysteine up to the phenylalanine, the CDR3 has a length of 14 residues. Just CDR3 DNA is preserved here, 42 bases in frame from base 1. The sample belongs to a study of OX40 agonist ivuxolimab in advanced cancers. Background on the whole study: The costimulatory receptor OX40 (CD134) was targeted by ivuxolimab, a fully human IgG2 agonistic monoclonal antibody. Of the 52 patients in dose escalation, 19 had hepatocellular carcinoma, roughly 15 had melanoma, 9 had renal cell carcinoma and 9 had head and neck cancer. Peripheral TCRbeta sequencing was intended to test whether TCR sequence diversity was altered and clonal T-cell expansion was caused by ivuxolimab. The dose-escalation cohort was over 70% male with a mean age of about 65 years, ranging from roughly 20 to 80. Intravenous ivuxolimab was administered to patients every 2 weeks at six dose levels: 0.01, 0.1, 0.3, 1.5, 3 and 10 mg/kg. Partial responses occurred in three dose-escalation patients: two with cutaneous melanoma and one with hepatocellular carcinoma. The paper describes the monotherapy dose-escalation part (N of about 50 patients) of the phase I trial of ivuxolimab. Patients were allowed to have had prior anti-PD-1, anti-PD-L1 or anti-CTLA-4 therapy, and approximately 37% of the dose-escalation patients had been treated with checkpoint inhibitors. The investigation overall reported the following: Which antigens the clonally expanded peripheral T cells were specific for was not determined. At doses of 0.1 to 3.0 mg/kg, clonal expansion of both CD4+ and CD8+ blood T cells was observed from baseline to week 6. Low levels of normalized T-cell clonal expansion were also shown by some nonresponding patients. After ivuxolimab, CD8+ T cells had more expanded clones than CD4+ T cells on average. In the 0.1-3.0 mg/kg groups, partial responders had among the lowest normalized peripheral clonal expansion, particularly in CD8+ T cells.

The sequence is built from TRBV27 and TRBJ2-1, with the D gene tentatively TRBD1 or TRBD2, based on 5 matching bases in each. This TCR came from an adult with an advanced solid tumor such as melanoma, head and neck, liver or kidney cancer. Sequences were derived from CD4+ or CD8+ T cells sorted from blood, sampled in a trial of the OX40 agonist ivuxolimab. The CDR3 region has the sequence CASIQGPGRNEQFF. The bases are TGTGCCAGCATCCAGGGACCCGGTCGGAATGAGCAGTTCTTC.